Below, 10 T cell receptor beta chains from the same sample are listed, as sequenced in a study of cytomegalovirus exposure and HLA in healthy donors. The PCR contained 60 Vbeta and 13 Jbeta primers. TCRdb's table, derived via immunoSEQ multiplex PCR, lists solely in-frame clones and lacks some. The data contain approximately 130,000 clones, about 73% of them singletons. The sequencing sample was made of PBMCs. The receptors stem from a human donor in good health.

The chain couples TRBV4-3 to TRBJ2-7; D is possibly TRBD2 (6 bases). The CDR3 runs 14 residues. Trimming took 0 bases from V and 4 from J, leaving 10 bases between them. CDR1 and CDR2 (germline): LGHNA, YSLEER. CDR3 loop: CASSQDPSAYEQYF. CDR3 nucleotides: TGCGCCAGCAGCCAAGACCCTAGCGCGTACGAGCAGTACTTC.

The chain uses TRBV28 and TRBJ2-7; 10 positions match TRBD2. V was clipped by 5 bases and J by 3 bases; unmatched bases: 7. The CDR3 is made up of 15 amino acids. Germline-derived CDR1 and CDR2 are MDHEN and SYDVKM. The CDR3 loop reads CASSPRLAGVYEQYF. CDR3 bases: TGTGCCAGCAGTCCCCGGCTAGCGGGAGTCTACGAGCAGTACTTC.

A single count supports this clone. The J gene is TRBJ2-5, the V gene TRBV6-5; D might be TRBD2 (6 bases). CDR1 is MNHEY and CDR2 is SVGAGI in the germline V gene. The CDR3 runs to 15 residues. The ends were cut back, 0 bases at V and 5 bases at J, with 13 bases in the middle. CDR3 protein: CASSYSGLPRETQYF. In DNA form, the CDR3 reads TGTGCCAGCAGTTACTCTGGACTACCACGGGAGACCCAGTACTTC.

This rearrangement joins TRBV4-2 to TRBJ1-2; perhaps TRBD1 as D (5 bases). CDR1 is LGHNA and CDR2 is YNFKEQ in the germline V gene. The length of the CDR3 is 17 residues. V was shortened by 0 bases and J by 1 base, with 15 bases between the two germline ends. CDR3 DNA sequence: TGTGCCAGCAGCCAAGAAGGACAAAACAGGATTAACTATGGCTACACCTTC. Its protein is CASSQEGQNRINYGYTF.

V usage is TRBV5-8 and J usage is TRBJ2-5; 11 bases are a match to TRBD2. CDR1 SGHTS and CDR2 YDEGEE come from the germline V gene. The CDR3 covers 14 residues. The V and J ends lost 2 bases and 4 bases, in that order; junction bases with no gene match: 1. CDR3 residues: CASSFGTSGETQYF. CDR3 in DNA: TGTGCCAGCAGCTTCGGGACTAGCGGAGAGACCCAGTACTTC. Full variable domain (missing parts from reference TRBV5-8 and TRBJ2-5): EAGVTQSPTHLIKTRGQQATLRCSPISGHTSVYWYQQALGLGLQFLLWYDEGEERNRGNFPPRFSGRQFPNYSSELNVNALELEDSALYLCASSFGTSGETQYFGPGTRLLVL.

This chain links TRBV30 with TRBJ2-6, with D maybe TRBD1 (6 bases). With 4 bases removed from V and 0 bases from J, the gap between germline ends came to 13 bases. CDR1 is GTSNPN and CDR2 is SVGIG in the germline V gene (reference sequence). The CDR3 is made up of 16 amino acids. The CDR3 sequence: CAWKRDNNSGANVLTF. The DNA for the CDR3 is TGTGCCTGGAAAAGGGACAATAACTCTGGGGCCAACGTCCTGACTTTC.

A remark on this clone: The germline gene is not matched at one end of the junction; a read error may be the cause. The rearrangement uses TRBV7-3 and TRBJ2-1; perhaps TRBD1 as D (6 bases). From germline, CDR1 is SGHTA and CDR2 FQGTGA. The CDR3 has 13 residues. CDR3 protein: CASGAGAYNEQFF. CDR3 nucleotides: TGTGCCAGCGGAGCAGGGGCCTATAATGAGCAGTTCTTC.

The chain couples TRBV4-1 to TRBJ2-3, with D tentatively TRBD2 (7 bases). Germline CDR1 is MGHRA and CDR2 is YSYEKL. Trimming took off 0 bases at V and 5 bases at J, with 15 bases between the two ends. The CDR3 extends over 16 amino acids. The CDR3 DNA follows: TGCGCCAGCAGCCAAGAGGGGGGGGCCGTGAAAGATACGCAGTATTTT. Its translation is CASSQEGGAVKDTQYF.

J is TRBJ2-7 and V is TRBV7-9; 9 nucleotides align to TRBD1. Germline loops: CDR1 SEHNR, CDR2 FQNEAQ (reference sequence). Unmatched junction bases numbered 11, after V lost 5 bases and J lost 3 bases. The CDR3 covers 16 residues. This CDR3 is CASSGRDREGGYEQYF. The CDR3 DNA follows: TGTGCCAGCAGCGGTCGGGACAGGGAGGGAGGCTACGAGCAGTACTTC.

The chain is built from TRBV6-6 and TRBJ2-4; tentative D call: TRBD1 (7 bases). Between the trimmed V and J ends, which lost 6 bases and 13 bases, there was a span of 22 bases. The CDR3 has 14 amino acids. CDR1 is MNHNY and CDR2 is SVGAGI in the germline V gene (reference sequence). For the CDR3, the DNA is TGTGCCAGCAGAGACTTCGGGACAGCGGGCTTCCAGTACTTC. The encoded protein is CASRDFGTAGFQYF.